This TCR beta chain was obtained from a study of CD8 T cells in ankylosing spondylitis. The study's findings and limits: In peripheral blood, disease-linked CD8+ clones occurred at relatively low frequencies. Reportedly, significant enrichment of disease-linked clones occurred in matched ankylosing spondylitis synovial fluid. Blood of patients with ankylosing spondylitis appeared to be characterized by a TCR beta motif of eight or nine highly homologous variants.

As the method for making TCR beta libraries, quantitative 5'-RACE with molecular barcodes was used. TCRdb reprocessed the 5' RACE reads via MiXCR and lists one record per CDR3 protein. Here the sample spans about 200,000 distinct CDR3 sequences, 6% to 8% being singletons. This clonotype was found many times. The antigen is unknown. From germline, CDR1 is SEHNR and CDR2 FQNEAQ (reference sequence). Trimming removed 3 bases from V and 0 bases from J, with 11 bases in between. The CDR3 covers 15 residues. The gene calls are TRBV7-9 and TRBJ1-2; the D is unclear. This receptor was identified in a male donor with ankylosing spondylitis. Material for sequencing was blood, either unsorted or a sorted T cell fraction (not recorded which). The CDR3 DNA is TGTGCCAGCAGCTTGGACGGGAGAACTAACTATGGCTACACCTTC. It is translated as CASSLDGRTNYGYTF.